The 32 T cell receptor beta chains below were found in one sample sequenced in a study of radiotherapy plus CTLA-4 blockade in lung cancer. Produced via immunoSEQ multiplex PCR; TCRdb's table is partial and in-frame only. The table has some 66,000 clones, about 83% seen once; the top ten hold about 4.3%. The sequencing used peripheral blood, collected from a patient treated with radiotherapy plus ipilimumab. The receptor source for this set is a human donor with non-small cell lung cancer who had a partial response to radiotherapy plus ipilimumab.

This chain joins TRBV19 and TRBJ1-2; no reliable D call. The CDR3 spans 13 residues. Per the germline V gene, CDR1 is LNHDA and CDR2 is SQIVND (reference sequence). Trimming pared 4 bases from V and 4 bases from J, leaving 10 bases between. The CDR3 sequence: CASSTHFGYGYTF. CDR3 DNA: TGTGCCAGTAGTACTCATTTCGGCTATGGCTACACCTTC.

V and J are TRBV16 and TRBJ2-5, with a tentative D call TRBD2 (6 bases). Trimming pared 2 bases from V and 6 bases from J, leaving 19 bases between. From germline, CDR1 is KGHSY and CDR2 FQNENV. The CDR3 is made up of 16 amino acids. The CDR3 loop is CASSQPLRDWGQTQYF. The CDR3 DNA is TGTGCCAGCAGCCAACCCCTCCGGGACTGGGGCCAGACCCAGTACTTC.

The J gene is TRBJ2-3, the V gene TRBV2, with 9 bases aligning to TRBD1. J gave up 2 bases and V 6 bases, and 3 bases lay outside the gene matches. CDR3 length equals 14 residues. From germline, CDR1 is SNHLY and CDR2 FYNNEI. The CDR3 here is CASSRDRVTDTQYF. The CDR3 DNA reads TGTGCCAGCAGCCGGGACAGGGTCACAGATACGCAGTATTTT.

The CDR3 nucleotides read TGTGCCAGCAGCGCACAGGGGGCGGGCACCGGGGAGCTGTTTTTT. It translates to CASSAQGAGTGELFF. The chain uses TRBV9 and TRBJ2-2; 9 nucleotides line up with TRBD1. This CDR3 is 15 amino acids long. The germline gives CDR1 SGDLS, CDR2 YYNGEE. With V trimmed by 3 bases and J by 4 bases, 4 bases remained unmatched.

V and J are TRBV7-3 and TRBJ2-1, with 10 bases that match TRBD2. The CDR3 loop spans 16 amino acids. Germline V lookup: CDR1 SGHTA, CDR2 FQGTGA. Losses at the gene ends were 3 bases for V and 8 bases for J; bases not matched to a gene: 10. Here the CDR3 reads CASSFQGLATVDEQFF. CDR3 DNA: TGTGCCAGCAGCTTCCAGGGACTAGCGACAGTGGATGAGCAGTTCTTC. The entire variable domain, with the rest obtained from reference TRBV7-3 and TRBJ2-1, is as follows: GAGVSQTPSNKVTEKGKYVELRCDPISGHTALYWYRQSLGQGPEFLIYFQGTGAADDSGLPNDRFFAVRPEGSVSTLKIQRTERGDSAVYLCASSFQGLATVDEQFFGPGTRLTVL.

The V gene is TRBV4-2, the J gene TRBJ2-3; tentatively, D is TRBD2 (6 bases). CDR1 is LGHNA, CDR2 YNFKEQ, per germline. The CDR3 extends over 15 amino acids. Trimming stripped 4 bases from V and 9 bases from J, with 20 bases between. Here the CDR3 reads CASSRRETQSSTQYF. In DNA, the CDR3 is TGTGCCAGCAGCCGCCGGGAGACTCAGAGTTCCACGCAGTATTTT.

V and J are TRBV28 and TRBJ1-1; perhaps TRBD1 as D (6 bases). Germline V gives CDR1 MDHEN, CDR2 SYDVKM. Trimming pared 0 bases from V and 10 bases from J, leaving 18 bases between. The CDR3 runs to 15 residues. CDR3 sequence reads: CASSLWGQGSWVAFF. As DNA, the CDR3 is TGTGCCAGCAGTTTATGGGGGCAGGGGTCATGGGTAGCTTTCTTT.

V gene TRBV5-4 combines with J gene TRBJ2-7; 8 bases match TRBD1. After removal of 4 bases from V and 4 bases from J, the junction contained 10 bases not matched to a gene. The CDR3 loop spans 15 amino acids. CDR1 and CDR2 (germline): SGHNT, YYREEE (reference sequence). The CDR3 loop reads CASSLTGTGPYEQYF. CDR3 in DNA: TGTGCCAGCAGCCTCACAGGGACAGGACCATACGAGCAGTACTTC. Based on the CDR3 plus reference TRBV5-4 and TRBJ2-7, the full variable domain is ETGVTQSPTHLIKTRGQQVTLRCSSQSGHNTVSWYQQALGQGPQFIFQYYREEENGRGNFPPRFSGLQFPNYSSELNVNALELDDSALYLCASSLTGTGPYEQYFGPGTRLTVT.

Only one count was recorded for this clone. V is TRBV9 and J is TRBJ2-7, with 9 bases fitting TRBD2. Germline CDR1 SGDLS, CDR2 YYNGEE. V gave up 2 bases and J gave up 5 bases; unmatched junction bases: 8. There are 15 residues in the CDR3. The chain's CDR3 is CASSVQGLAVDEQYF. CDR3 DNA sequence: TGTGCCAGCAGCGTCCAGGGACTAGCAGTCGACGAGCAGTACTTC. Variable domain in full (rest from reference TRBV9 and TRBJ2-7): DSGVTQTPKHLITATGQRVTLRCSPRSGDLSVYWYQQSLDQGLQFLIQYYNGEERAKGNILERFSAQQFPDLHSELNLSSLELGDSALYFCASSVQGLAVDEQYFGPGTRLTVT.

The chain couples TRBV7-2 to TRBJ2-7, with 10 positions matching TRBD2. The V and J ends lost 5 bases and 5 bases, in that order; junction bases with no gene match: 9. Germline V lookup: CDR1 SGHTA, CDR2 FQGNSA. CDR3 size: 15 residues. The CDR3 sequence: CASSPSSGRWDEQYF. CDR3 sequence (DNA): TGTGCCAGCAGCCCATCTAGCGGGAGATGGGACGAGCAGTACTTC.

The chain carries TRBV6-1 and TRBJ1-2; the match to TRBD1 covers 9 bases. Unmatched junction bases numbered 5, after V lost 6 bases and J lost 3 bases. Germline loops: CDR1 MNHNS, CDR2 SASEGT. The CDR3 contains 14 residues. CDR3 bases: TGTGCCAGCAGACTGGACAGGGGTGACTATGGCTACACCTTC. Translation gives CASRLDRGDYGYTF.

The chain links TRBV19 to TRBJ2-3; TRBD2 agrees at 13 bases. Trimming at V came to 6 bases and at J to 8 bases, leaving 17 bases not matched to a gene. The CDR3 spans 18 residues. Germline CDR1 and CDR2: LNHDA and SQIVND (reference sequence). In DNA form, the CDR3 reads TGTGCCAGTAGGCCGAGCGGACTAGCGGGAGACGCCTTATTTACGCAGTATTTT. It yields the protein CASRPSGLAGDALFTQYF.

V usage is TRBV5-4 and J usage is TRBJ2-1, with TRBD2 identical over 15 bases. This CDR3 is built from 18 residues. With 5 bases clipped from V and 4 bases from J, the junction kept 10 bases outside the gene matches. In germline, CDR1 is SGHNT, CDR2 YYREEE (reference sequence). The CDR3 bases are TGTGCCAGCAGACGGACTAGCGGGAGGGCCTCGCGGTACAATGAGCAGTTCTTC. Translated, it gives CASRRTSGRASRYNEQFF.

The chain has TRBV7-2 and TRBJ2-3, with D unclear. The germline CDR1 and CDR2 sequences are SGHTA and FQGNSA. This CDR3 comprises 12 residues. V was pared by 5 bases and J by 4 bases, with 7 bases between. The CDR3 DNA reads as TGTGCCAGCAGCGTGGAGCCAGATACGCAGTATTTT. Translated, it gives CASSVEPDTQYF.

V is TRBV5-1 and J is TRBJ2-1; 7 nucleotides line up with TRBD1. With 0 bases clipped from V and 2 bases from J, the junction kept 2 bases outside the gene matches. Germline V gene lookup returns CDR1 SGHRS and CDR2 YFSETQ. The CDR3 runs 15 residues. This CDR3 is CASSLGQGAYNEQFF. In DNA, the CDR3 is TGCGCCAGCAGCTTGGGGCAGGGGGCCTACAATGAGCAGTTCTTC.

This clone was counted between two and nine times. The rearrangement links TRBV5-1 to TRBJ1-4; 7 bases agree with TRBD1. This CDR3 contains 15 residues. V was pared by 3 bases and J by 1 base, with 3 bases of the junction left unmatched. Germline values: CDR1 SGHRS, CDR2 YFSETQ. The CDR3: CASSWDSRTNEKLFF. CDR3 bases: TGCGCCAGCAGCTGGGACAGCCGAACTAATGAAAAACTGTTTTTT. The entire variable domain, with the rest obtained from reference TRBV5-1 and TRBJ1-4, is as follows: KAGVTQTPRYLIKTRGQQVTLSCSPISGHRSVSWYQQTPGQGLQFLFEYFSETQRNKGNFPGRFSGRQFSNSRSEMNVSTLELGDSALYLCASSWDSRTNEKLFFGSGTQLSVL.

This clone was seen more than once but under ten times. V gene TRBV19 combines with J gene TRBJ1-1; perhaps TRBD1 as D (6 bases). This CDR3 contains 17 residues. The germline V gene encodes CDR1 LNHDA and CDR2 SQIVND (reference sequence). The germline V and J ends were trimmed by 7 bases and 1 base, with 22 bases remaining between them. The CDR3 DNA follows: TGTGCCAGTACCCCTGGGGGGGCAGGGCAAGCGAACACTGAAGCTTTCTTT. It encodes CASTPGGAGQANTEAFF. The whole variable domain, remainder taken from reference TRBV19 and TRBJ1-1, is DGGITQSPKYLFRKEGQNVTLSCEQNLNHDAMYWYRQDPGQGLRLIYYSQIVNDFQKGDIAEGYSVSREKKESFPLTVTSAQKNPTAFYLCASTPGGAGQANTEAFFGQGTRLTVV.

The chain combines TRBV6-1 with TRBJ2-7; 8 bases line up with TRBD1. The length of the CDR3 is 14 residues. CDR1 is MNHNS and CDR2 is SASEGT in the germline V gene. J gave up 2 bases and V 7 bases, and 7 bases lay outside the gene matches. The CDR3 sequence is CASTAAGGPYEQYF. The CDR3 nucleotides are TGTGCCAGCACCGCGGCAGGGGGCCCCTACGAGCAGTACTTC.

This chain connects TRBV7-8 to TRBJ2-7; D call uncertain. The CDR3 spans 15 residues. The germline gives CDR1 SGHVS, CDR2 FQNEAQ. V lost 1 base and J 0 bases, leaving 10 bases between the germline ends. The CDR3 reads CASSLGRSSSYEQYF. Written as DNA, the CDR3 is TGTGCCAGCAGCTTAGGAAGATCCAGCTCCTACGAGCAGTACTTC.

The chain joins TRBV10-3 to TRBJ2-7, with a possible D match to TRBD2 (7 bases). Germline-derived CDR1 and CDR2 are ENHRY and SYGVKD. The CDR3 has 12 residues. The V and J ends lost 9 bases and 0 bases respectively, with 9 bases between them. The CDR3 DNA sequence: TGTGCCATTCGGGGGGCCTCCTACGAGCAGTACTTC. As protein: CAIRGASYEQYF.

The V and J genes are TRBV6-1 and TRBJ2-7; D unclear. The CDR3 totals 13 residues. CDR1 is MNHNS, CDR2 SASEGT, per germline. The V end was cut by 7 bases, the J end by 3 bases, with 13 bases between. CDR3 nucleotide sequence: TGTGCCAGCACTTCTCGACACAACTACGAGCAGTACTTC. Protein: CASTSRHNYEQYF.

The rearrangement links TRBV7-9 to TRBJ1-1, with 10 bases that match TRBD1. In germline, CDR1 is SEHNR, CDR2 FQNEAQ (reference sequence). The V and J ends lost 6 bases and 2 bases, in that order; junction bases with no gene match: 9. CDR3 length: 16 residues. The CDR3 region is CASRPGTGDGNTEAFF. The CDR3 coding sequence is TGTGCCAGCAGACCCGGGACAGGGGACGGAAACACTGAAGCTTTCTTT.

This chain uses TRBV30 with TRBJ2-7, with 9 bases lining up with TRBD2. Germline CDR1 reads GTSNPN; CDR2 reads SVGIG (reference sequence). The length of the CDR3 is 13 residues. The V gene end was trimmed by 2 bases and the J gene end by 5 bases; junction bases not matched to a gene: 4. The CDR3 DNA follows: TGTGCCTGGAGTAGCGGGAGGAAGAACGAGCAGTACTTC. Its translation is CAWSSGRKNEQYF.

This clone was counted a few times. This chain joins TRBV7-9 and TRBJ2-5; maybe TRBD1 (6 bases). CDR3 size: 15 residues. V was cut by 2 bases and J by 2 bases, with 12 bases left in between. Per germline, CDR1 SEHNR and CDR2 FQNEAQ (reference sequence). CDR3 residues: CASSLNRVGQETQYF. The CDR3, as DNA: TGTGCCAGCAGCTTAAACAGGGTGGGTCAAGAGACCCAGTACTTC.

This rearrangement joins TRBV27 to TRBJ2-7; TRBD2 might be the D (6 bases). This CDR3 has 14 residues. Trimming took off 3 bases at V and 4 bases at J, with 13 bases between the two ends. Looked up from germline, CDR1 is MNHEY and CDR2 is SMNVEV (reference sequence). The CDR3 loop reads CASSLGVSGYEQYF. CDR3 DNA sequence: TGTGCCAGCAGTTTGGGAGTGAGCGGGTACGAGCAGTACTTC.

The table lists this clone with a few counts. This rearrangement joins TRBV9 to TRBJ2-2; D is uncertain. The ends were cut back, 0 bases at V and 8 bases at J, with 8 bases in the middle. CDR3 size: 13 residues. Germline V gene lookup returns CDR1 SGDLS and CDR2 YYNGEE. In DNA form, the CDR3 reads TGTGCCAGCAGCGTAGATTTGGAGGGGGAGCTGTTTTTT. Its translation: CASSVDLEGELFF.

This chain uses TRBV27 with TRBJ2-7; 7 nucleotides match TRBD1. The CDR3 runs 14 residues. V shed 2 bases and J 4 bases; nucleotides not matched to a gene: 5. Germline assignment: CDR1 MNHEY and CDR2 SMNVEV (reference sequence). CDR3 DNA: TGTGCCAGCAGTTTAAGACAGGGAATTTACGAGCAGTACTTC. As protein: CASSLRQGIYEQYF.

The rearrangement uses TRBV15 and TRBJ2-7, with D maybe TRBD1 (5 bases). V lost 5 bases to trimming and J lost 5 bases, with 13 bases between them. CDR1 is LNHNV and CDR2 is YYDKDF in the germline V gene (reference sequence). The CDR3 covers 13 residues. The CDR3 DNA reads as TGTGCCACCAGCTCACGTCAGGGCGACGAGCAGTACTTC. Amino acids: CATSSRQGDEQYF.

The chain is built from TRBV6-6 and TRBJ1-2, with 9 bases aligning to TRBD1. The ends lost 6 bases at V and 2 bases at J; junction bases unmatched: 4. Germline V lookup: CDR1 MNHNY, CDR2 SVGAGI (reference sequence). The CDR3 consists of 14 residues. As DNA, the CDR3 is TGTGCCAGCAGAACCGGGACAGGGAACTATGGCTACACCTTC. This codes for CASRTGTGNYGYTF.

With respect to this clone: This may stem from a read error, because a much larger clone lies one nucleotide away. The chain employs TRBV11-3 and TRBJ1-1; D call uncertain. V lost 3 bases, J lost 1 base, and 6 bases lay in between. The CDR3 contains 13 residues. Germline V gene lookup returns CDR1 SGHNT and CDR2 YENEEA. The CDR3 DNA is TGTGCCAGCAGCTTTACAAGGAACACTGAAGCTTTCTTT. Protein sequence: CASSFTRNTEAFF.

V and J are TRBV6-1 and TRBJ1-3; 7 bases align to TRBD1. From germline, CDR1 is MNHNS and CDR2 SASEGT. Trimming cost V 5 bases and J 4 bases; bases outside gene matches: 5. The CDR3 is 14 amino acids. The CDR3 region is CASSFDRAGNTIYF. The CDR3 region has the DNA TGTGCCAGCAGTTTCGACAGGGCAGGAAACACCATATATTTT.

The J gene is TRBJ2-5, the V gene TRBV2, with TRBD1 as a possible D gene (5 bases). Looked up from germline, CDR1 is SNHLY and CDR2 is FYNNEI. V was clipped by 3 bases and J by 2 bases, with 10 bases between them. The CDR3 is 14 residues long. The CDR3 DNA sequence: TGTGCCAGCAGTGAGCGACAGACACAAGAGACCCAGTACTTC. Translating it yields CASSERQTQETQYF.